Sequencing of this TCR beta chain was carried out in a study of T cell repertoires in cytomegalovirus infection. Study information: Both recently identified HLA-C-restricted and well-studied HLA-B-restricted CMV epitopes were used in the study.

CDR3 length: 17 amino acids. V shed 1 base and J 4 bases; nucleotides not matched to a gene: 8. CDR1 MGHRA and CDR2 YSYEKL come from the germline V gene. TCRdb processed the reads anew with MiXCR; each CDR3 protein has one entry. The table has under 150,000 distinct CDR3 sequences, 30% seen once. Remarks on this clonotype: Its antigen is undetermined.

The gene calls are TRBV4-1 and TRBJ2-3; 10 bases line up with TRBD2. This sample comprised CD8+ T cells from cultured PBMCs, obtained from culture after CMV antigen stimulation. This TCR came from a human donor in good health (CMV status not recorded). Some clones in this sample may be carry-over from other donors' samples. The CDR3 is CASSQVFGTSAADTQYF. In DNA form, the CDR3 reads TGCGCCAGCAGCCAAGTTTTCGGGACTAGCGCCGCAGATACGCAGTATTTT.